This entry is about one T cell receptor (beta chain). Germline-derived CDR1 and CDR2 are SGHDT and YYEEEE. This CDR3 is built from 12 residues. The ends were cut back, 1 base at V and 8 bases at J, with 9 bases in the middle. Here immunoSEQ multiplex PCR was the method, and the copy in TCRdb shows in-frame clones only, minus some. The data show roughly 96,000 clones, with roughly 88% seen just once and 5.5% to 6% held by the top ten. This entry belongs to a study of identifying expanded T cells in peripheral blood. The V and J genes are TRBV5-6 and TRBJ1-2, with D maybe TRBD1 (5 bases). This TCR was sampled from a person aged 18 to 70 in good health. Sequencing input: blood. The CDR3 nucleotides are TGTGCCAGCAGCTTGTCCGGGGACGGCTACACCTTC. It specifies CASSLSGDGYTF. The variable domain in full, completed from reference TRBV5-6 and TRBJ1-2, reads DAGVTQSPTHLIKTRGQQVTLRCSPKSGHDTVSWYQQALGQGPQFIFQYYEEEERQRGNFPDRFSGHQFPNYSSELNVNALLLGDSALYLCASSLSGDGYTFGSGTRLTVV.